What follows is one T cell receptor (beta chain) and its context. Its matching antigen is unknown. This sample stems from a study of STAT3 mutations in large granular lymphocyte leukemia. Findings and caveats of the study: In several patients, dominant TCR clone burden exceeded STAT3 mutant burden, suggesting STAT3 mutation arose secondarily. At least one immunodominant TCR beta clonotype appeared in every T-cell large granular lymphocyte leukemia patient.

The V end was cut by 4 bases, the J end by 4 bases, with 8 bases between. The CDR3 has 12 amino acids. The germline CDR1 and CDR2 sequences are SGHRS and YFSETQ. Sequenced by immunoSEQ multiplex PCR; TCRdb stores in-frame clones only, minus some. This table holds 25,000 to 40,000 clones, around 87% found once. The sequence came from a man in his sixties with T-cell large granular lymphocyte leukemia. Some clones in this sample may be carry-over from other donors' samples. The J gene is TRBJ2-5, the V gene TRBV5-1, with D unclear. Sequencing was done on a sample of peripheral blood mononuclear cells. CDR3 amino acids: CASSPPAETQYF. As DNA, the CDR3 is TGCGCCAGCAGCCCGCCCGCAGAGACCCAGTACTTC.